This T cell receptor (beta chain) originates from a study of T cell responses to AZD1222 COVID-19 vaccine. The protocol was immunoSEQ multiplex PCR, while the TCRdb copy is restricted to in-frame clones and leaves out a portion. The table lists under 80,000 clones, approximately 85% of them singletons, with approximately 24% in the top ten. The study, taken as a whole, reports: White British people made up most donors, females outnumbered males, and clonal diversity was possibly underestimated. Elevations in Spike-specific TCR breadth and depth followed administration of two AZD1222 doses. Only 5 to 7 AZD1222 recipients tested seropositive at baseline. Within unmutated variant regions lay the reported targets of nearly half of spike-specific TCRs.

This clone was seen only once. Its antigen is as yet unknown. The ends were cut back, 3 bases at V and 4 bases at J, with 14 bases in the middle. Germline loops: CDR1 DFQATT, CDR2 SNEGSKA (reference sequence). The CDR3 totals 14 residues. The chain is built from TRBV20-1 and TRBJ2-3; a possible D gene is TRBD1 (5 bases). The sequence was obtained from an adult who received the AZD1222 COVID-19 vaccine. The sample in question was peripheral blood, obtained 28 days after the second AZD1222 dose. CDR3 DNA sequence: TGCAGTGCTAGTAGCAGGGAAGTAGCAGATACGCAGTATTTT. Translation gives CSASSREVADTQYF.